The 9 T cell receptor beta chains below all came from one sample that was sequenced in a study of human T cells and chemical hapten exposure. The time point here: healthy volunteer bleed at 6 weeks. Extraction of total RNA was performed on unfractionated whole blood. TCRdb processed the RACE reads anew with MiXCR; each CDR3 protein has one entry. In the table there are 70,000 to 95,000 distinct CDR3 sequences, over 6.5% of which are singletons. Input material: whole blood. These receptors all stem from a female donor in good health. Some clones in this sample may be carry-over from other donors' samples.

This rearrangement joins TRBV6-5 to TRBJ1-1; the D is unclear. Germline V gives CDR1 MNHEY, CDR2 SVGAGI. Trimming took off 2 bases at V and 1 base at J, with 11 bases between the two ends. The CDR3 is made up of 15 amino acids. The CDR3 loop is CASSYMLRTNTEAFF. CDR3 bases: TGTGCCAGCAGTTACATGCTCAGGACGAACACTGAAGCTTTCTTT.

This clonotype has a handful of counts. The chain is built from TRBV10-3 and TRBJ1-2, with TRBD1 as a possible D gene (5 bases). Germline loops: CDR1 ENHRY, CDR2 SYGVKD. The germline V and J ends were trimmed by 10 bases and 9 bases, with 21 bases remaining between them. The CDR3 sequence is 13 residues long. In DNA, the CDR3 is TGTGCCAAATCAGAGGGACCCGACAGTCGCTACACCTTC. This encodes CAKSEGPDSRYTF.

The chain joins TRBV7-8 to TRBJ1-1; D gene ambiguous. Trimming cost V 4 bases and J 4 bases, with 10 bases left between them. CDR3 size: 13 residues. The germline gives CDR1 SGHVS, CDR2 FQNEAQ. This CDR3 is CASSSPRPTEAFF. The CDR3 nucleotides read TGTGCCAGCAGCTCCCCACGGCCCACTGAAGCTTTCTTT.

The chain combines TRBV29-1 with TRBJ1-2; 7 bases fit TRBD1. Germline lookup yields CDR1 SQVTM and CDR2 ANQGSEA. V lost 7 bases and J lost 6; bases outside the gene matches: 8. The CDR3 totals 12 residues. The CDR3 region is CSETQGGDGYTF. DNA of the CDR3: TGCAGCGAAACGCAGGGGGGCGATGGCTACACCTTC.

The V and J genes are TRBV12-3 or TRBV12-4 and TRBJ2-5; TRBD2 matches 8 bases. This CDR3 has 14 residues. V lost 2 bases and J lost 3; bases outside the gene matches: 2. CDR3 residues: CASSLSGGEETQYF. The CDR3 DNA sequence: TGTGCCAGCAGTTTAAGCGGGGGTGAAGAGACCCAGTACTTC.

The sample holds many counts of this clonotype. V and J are TRBV20-1 and TRBJ2-7, with TRBD2 as a possible D gene (5 bases). CDR1 DFQATT and CDR2 SNEGSKA come from the germline V gene (reference sequence). Trimming cost V 2 bases and J 4 bases, with 12 bases left between them. There are 13 residues in the CDR3. The CDR3 here is CSARSKADYEQYF. The CDR3, as DNA: TGCAGTGCTAGAAGTAAAGCGGATTACGAGCAGTACTTC.

There are a few counts of this clonotype. The V call is TRBV18, the J call TRBJ1-1; possibly TRBD1 for D (5 bases). Germline CDR1 and CDR2: KGHSH and LQKENI. Trimming removed 3 bases from V and 3 bases from J, with 11 bases in between. The length of the CDR3 is 14 residues. CDR3 nucleotides: TGTGCCAGCTCACCCCAACGGGGGGACACTGAAGCTTTCTTT. Its protein product is CASSPQRGDTEAFF.

This clonotype was counted many times. This chain joins TRBV20-1 and TRBJ1-2, with no clear D. The germline gives CDR1 DFQATT, CDR2 SNEGSKA (reference sequence). Deletions cut 6 bases from V and 2 bases from J, with 13 bases between. The CDR3 consists of 13 residues. The CDR3 DNA reads as TGCAGTGCCGAATTTACGACCAACTATGGCTACACCTTC. It specifies CSAEFTTNYGYTF.

This clonotype came up many times. The J gene is TRBJ2-1, the V gene TRBV7-9, with no clear D. This CDR3 spans 12 amino acids. The V end was cut by 6 bases, the J end by 3 bases, with 6 bases between. Germline assignment: CDR1 SEHNR and CDR2 FQNEAQ (reference sequence). CDR3 nucleotide sequence: TGTGCCAGCAGTTTGGACTACAATGAGCAGTTCTTC. It codes for CASSLDYNEQFF.